This record looks at one T cell receptor (beta chain) sequence and its context. This entry belongs to a study of blood T cell repertoires in COVID-19. Looking at the study overall: The samples span acute and convalescent COVID-19 from the United States, Italy and Spain. Sources were T cells, B-cell-depleted T cells, or PBMCs; the material itself was cDNA or gDNA.

Per the original methods: Nucleated cell counts were estimated from reference gene primer amplification. The assay was immunoSEQ multiplex PCR, and TCRdb's table has in-frame clones only and misses some. V and J calls and clone size are given by that table; D and trimming were obtained from the DNA. The profile covers fewer than 300,000 clones, with about four fifths appearing a single time and more than 1.2% taken by the ten largest. Enrolled during active infection, Seattle patients were then followed longitudinally. V lost 5 bases and J 0 bases, leaving 8 bases between the germline ends. The CDR3 covers 14 residues. Germline V CDR1 and CDR2: GTSNPN, SVGIG (reference sequence).

Sequencing input: peripheral blood. The origin of this receptor is a human donor with COVID-19, enrolled during active disease. The donor label of this sample is uncertain. The chain has TRBV30 and TRBJ1-6; D not resolved. CDR3 DNA: TGTGCCTGGGCTCCGAGCTCCTATAATTCACCCCTCCACTTT. Residues: CAWAPSSYNSPLHF.